The 28 T cell receptor beta chains given below trace back to one sample, sequenced in a study of neurological immune-mediated disorders. TCRdb re-analysed the 5' RACE reads in MiXCR, keeping a single row per CDR3 protein. Of about 22,000 distinct CDR3 sequences in the sample, over 9.5% were seen once. The sequenced material came from PBMCs. The receptors were gathered from a woman aged 55 to 70 with HTLV-1-associated myelopathy (HAM/TSP).

This clonotype was recorded at least ten times. The chain links TRBV6-4 to TRBJ2-2; TRBD2 might be the D (6 bases). V was trimmed by 0 bases and J by 4 bases, leaving 6 bases between them. The CDR3 runs to 14 residues. From germline, CDR1 is MRHNA and CDR2 SNTAGT. The CDR3 region has the DNA TGTGCCAGCAGTGACTCGACTAGCACCGGGGAGCTGTTTTTT. Protein product: CASSDSTSTGELFF.

This clonotype was recorded many times. The chain carries TRBV20-1 and TRBJ2-7, with no clear D. The V gene lost 4 bases and the J gene lost 4 bases, with 8 bases spanning the gap. CDR1 DFQATT and CDR2 SNEGSKA come from the germline V gene (reference sequence). CDR3 size: 11 residues. The CDR3 nucleotides read TGCAGTGCTACTGCGGTTTACGAGCAGTACTTC. Its protein product is CSATAVYEQYF.

The table lists this clonotype with many counts. The chain links TRBV5-1 to TRBJ2-3, with D perhaps TRBD1 or TRBD2 (6 bases each). Deletions cut 4 bases from V and 2 bases from J, with 14 bases between. The germline gives CDR1 SGHRS, CDR2 YFSETQ. There are 15 residues in the CDR3. The CDR3 nucleotides are TGCGCCAGCAGCCCGGCGGGACACCCCACAGATACGCAGTATTTT. It encodes CASSPAGHPTDTQYF.

With respect to this clonotype: A much larger clone lies a single base off, so this may be a read error. The CDR3 DNA reads TGTGACAGCAGCCCCCACGGAGGCAGGGGAGGAAACACCATATATTTT. Protein: CDSSPHGGRGGNTIYF. The rearrangement joins TRBV3-1 to TRBJ1-3, with D maybe TRBD1 (6 bases). The CDR3 is 16 amino acids. CDR1 LGHDT and CDR2 YNNKEL come from the germline V gene (reference sequence).

In its sample, this clonotype was seen many times. The chain is built from TRBV14 and TRBJ2-7; TRBD1 is a possible D gene (5 bases). The V gene's germline CDR1 is SGHDN and CDR2 FVKESK. The CDR3 has 14 residues. The V gene lost 0 bases and the J gene lost 4 bases, with 10 bases spanning the gap. The CDR3 DNA sequence: TGTGCCAGCAGCCAAGACAGGGAATTGTACGAGCAGTACTTC. Encoded protein: CASSQDRELYEQYF.

This clonotype was observed at least ten times. The chain links TRBV7-9 to TRBJ2-3, with TRBD2 matching 11 bases. J lost 1 base, V lost 3 bases, and 0 bases had no gene match. The CDR3 runs 15 residues. Germline CDR1 SEHNR, CDR2 FQNEAQ (reference sequence). The CDR3 DNA reads TGTGCCAGCAGCTTGACTAGCGGGGGCACAGATACGCAGTATTTT. Protein product: CASSLTSGGTDTQYF.

This clonotype has at least ten counts. The chain couples TRBV5-1 to TRBJ1-5; 9 bases align to TRBD1. Germline assignment: CDR1 SGHRS and CDR2 YFSETQ. The V segment lost 4 bases and the J segment 4 bases; nucleotides outside the gene matches: 3. This CDR3 comprises 14 residues. CDR3: CASSRQGVNQPQHF. DNA of the CDR3: TGCGCCAGCAGCCGACAGGGGGTTAATCAGCCCCAGCATTTT.

This clonotype was counted many times. The chain uses TRBV20-1 and TRBJ2-3, with 9 bases fitting TRBD1. V trimming: 5 bases; J trimming: 5 bases; junction bases outside the gene matches: 11. This CDR3 has 15 residues. The germline gives CDR1 DFQATT, CDR2 SNEGSKA (reference sequence). CDR3 region: CSAFRDRVPQDTQYF. The CDR3, as DNA: TGCAGTGCTTTTCGGGACAGGGTCCCACAAGATACGCAGTATTTT.

Regarding this clonotype: The DNA is omitted, as the CDR3 cannot be located on it reliably, and the CDR3 follows TCRdb's listing. V and J are TRBV7-6 and TRBJ1-2. The CDR3 is made up of 18 amino acids, end residues included. Germline CDR1 reads SGHVS; CDR2 reads FNYEAQ. CDR3: CASSFYICSALQNYGYTF.

About this clonotype itself: A clone one base away is much larger, so this may be a read error. The chain recombines TRBV10-3 with TRBJ2-7; D is possibly TRBD1 (6 bases). V lost 5 bases to trimming and J lost 0 bases, with 14 bases between them. This CDR3 contains 15 residues. CDR1 and CDR2 from the germline V gene are ENHRY and SYGVKD. This CDR3 reads CAISQGPTSSYEQYF. The CDR3 DNA reads as TGTGCCATCAGTCAGGGGCCCACGAGCTCCTACGAGCAGTACTTC.

Many counts were recorded for this clonotype. The V and J genes are TRBV19 and TRBJ1-1, with TRBD1 matching 7 bases. The CDR3 is 14 residues long. The trim removed 3 bases at V and 8 bases at J, leaving 9 bases unmatched. Per the germline V gene, CDR1 is LNHDA and CDR2 is SQIVND (reference sequence). The DNA for the CDR3 is TGTGCCAGTAGTATCAACACAGGGGTTAGAGAAGCTTTCTTT. Its protein is CASSINTGVREAFF. The variable domain in full, completed from reference TRBV19 and TRBJ1-1, reads DGGITQSPKYLFRKEGQNVTLSCEQNLNHDAMYWYRQDPGQGLRLIYYSQIVNDFQKGDIAEGYSVSREKKESFPLTVTSAQKNPTAFYLCASSINTGVREAFFGQGTRLTVV.

On this clonotype: Without the conserved terminal phenylalanine or tryptophan, this CDR3 likely stems from a read error. V usage is TRBV5-1 and J usage is TRBJ2-3; D is uncertain. In germline, CDR1 is SGHRS, CDR2 YFSETQ. The CDR3 is 13 residues long. The germline V and J ends were trimmed by 2 bases and 6 bases, with 10 bases remaining between them. CDR3 amino acids: CASSFRDGDTQYV. In DNA form, the CDR3 reads TGCGCCAGCAGCTTCCGAGACGGGGATACGCAGTATGTT.

This clonotype was seen repeatedly, ten times or more. CDR3 bases: TGCAGTGCCAGGACAGGGCAACAGCCCCAGCATTTT. Its protein is CSARTGQQPQHF. The rearrangement uses TRBV20-1 and TRBJ1-5, with 8 bases matching TRBD1. The CDR3 runs 12 residues. Germline CDR1 and CDR2: DFQATT and SNEGSKA (reference sequence). J lost 7 bases, V lost 6 bases, and 5 bases had no gene match.

This clonotype has at least ten counts. The chain joins TRBV7-9 to TRBJ1-5; a possible D gene is TRBD1 (5 bases). Germline CDR1 is SEHNR and CDR2 is FQNEAQ (reference sequence). CDR3 size: 15 residues. Between the trimmed V and J ends, which lost 5 bases and 5 bases, there was a span of 16 bases. Here the CDR3 DNA reads TGTGCCAGCAGCCCCGGCGGGGCCCGGCATCAGCCCCAGCATTTT. Translating it yields CASSPGGARHQPQHF.

This clonotype was seen repeatedly, ten times or more. This chain joins TRBV6-2 or TRBV6-3 and TRBJ2-7; tentatively, D is TRBD2 (6 bases). The CDR3 extends over 14 amino acids. V was shortened by 2 bases and J by 4 bases, with 12 bases between the two germline ends. Germline V gene sequence: CDR1 MNHEY, CDR2 SVGEGT. Written as DNA, the CDR3 is TGTGCCAGCAGTTACGGTTGGGGGGAGTACGAGCAGTACTTC. This translates into CASSYGWGEYEQYF.

This clonotype was detected only a few times. This chain joins TRBV20-1 and TRBJ1-1, with unresolved D. CDR1 and CDR2 (germline): DFQATT, SNEGSKA (reference sequence). V was shortened by 6 bases and J by 7 bases, with 21 bases between the two germline ends. The CDR3 is 14 amino acids. The DNA for the CDR3 is TGCAGTGCCCGGAGCCAGGCACCCTTGGATGAAGCTTTCTTT. This gives the protein CSARSQAPLDEAFF.

Within the sample, this clonotype is medium-sized. The rearrangement uses TRBV20-1 and TRBJ2-7, with D unclear. Germline-derived CDR1 and CDR2 are DFQATT and SNEGSKA (reference sequence). The CDR3 runs to 12 residues. V was clipped by 3 bases and J by 2 bases, with 8 bases between them. The CDR3 bases are TGCAGTGCTAGTCGGACGGCCTACGAGCAGTACTTC. Translated, it gives CSASRTAYEQYF.

This clonotype was seen ten or more times. The gene calls are TRBV11-2 and TRBJ2-3; 9 nucleotides line up with TRBD1. This CDR3 is 16 amino acids long. Germline V lookup: CDR1 SGHAT, CDR2 FQNNGV. J was trimmed by 2 bases and V by 8 bases; bases with no gene match: 11. CDR3 sequence reads: CASGTKGQGTTDTQYF. The DNA for the CDR3 is TGTGCCAGCGGGACGAAGGGACAGGGTACCACAGATACGCAGTATTTT.

This clonotype was counted ten times or more. The rearrangement joins TRBV5-1 to TRBJ2-2, with D maybe TRBD1 (5 bases). V was trimmed by 2 bases and J by 1 base, leaving 15 bases between them. Germline CDR1 and CDR2: SGHRS and YFSETQ. This CDR3 has 17 amino acids. For the CDR3, the DNA is TGCGCCAGCAGCTTCCCTCGTGGGCAGGGGAACACCGGGGAGCTGTTTTTT. The encoded protein is CASSFPRGQGNTGELFF.

This clonotype appeared many times. This chain uses TRBV7-2 with TRBJ2-3; TRBD2 matches 9 bases. Germline CDR1 SGHTA, CDR2 FQGNSA. This CDR3 contains 15 residues. V gave up 1 base and J gave up 8 bases; unmatched junction bases: 7. For the CDR3, the DNA is TGTGCCAGCAGCTTAGTCTGGCGGGGGGGTGTTACGCAGTATTTT. Encoded protein: CASSLVWRGGVTQYF. The whole variable domain, remainder taken from reference TRBV7-2 and TRBJ2-3, is GAGVSQSPSNKVTEKGKDVELRCDPISGHTALYWYRQSLGQGLEFLIYFQGNSAPDKSGLPSDRFSAERTGGSVSTLTIQRTQQEDSAVYLCASSLVWRGGVTQYFGPGTRLTVL.

To note about this clonotype: The DNA is omitted, as the CDR3 cannot be located on it reliably, and the CDR3 follows TCRdb's listing. This rearrangement joins TRBV5-1 to TRBJ1-1; the table's D call, TRBD1, was not checked against the DNA. The CDR3 has 23 residues if both end residues are counted. Germline CDR1 SGHRS, CDR2 YFSETQ. The CDR3 sequence is CASSFYICSARDRQKYMNTEAFF.

By sample fraction, this clonotype is medium-sized (0.01 to 0.1%). The J gene is TRBJ1-2, the V gene TRBV5-1; D not resolved. CDR3 length equals 12 residues. The germline V gene encodes CDR1 SGHRS and CDR2 YFSETQ. Trimming pared 5 bases from V and 4 bases from J, leaving 9 bases between. The chain's CDR3 is CASSLSSYGYTF. CDR3 coding DNA: TGCGCCAGCAGTCTGAGCAGCTATGGCTACACCTTC.

This clonotype was found once. The CDR3 sequence: CASSPQVLRGEKLFF. The CDR3 DNA follows: TGTGCCAGCAGTCCCCAGGTCCTCCGGGGTGAAAAACTGTTTTTT. This chain connects TRBV12-3 or TRBV12-4 to TRBJ1-4; the D is unclear. The CDR3 loop spans 15 amino acids. V was shortened by 5 bases and J by 7 bases, with 17 bases between the two germline ends.

This clonotype has ten or more counts. The chain uses TRBV4-2 and TRBJ2-2, with TRBD1 identical over 7 bases. With V trimmed by 0 bases and J by 7 bases, 5 bases remained unmatched. The CDR3 runs 15 residues. The germline V gene encodes CDR1 LGHNA and CDR2 YNFKEQ. The CDR3 bases are TGTGCCAGCAGCCAAGATCAGGGGGATGGCGGGGAGCTGTTTTTT. Protein: CASSQDQGDGGELFF.

This clonotype rates as medium-sized. The chain couples TRBV20-1 to TRBJ2-1; possibly TRBD2 for D (5 bases). The V end was cut by 4 bases, the J end by 12 bases, with 19 bases between. Germline assignment: CDR1 DFQATT and CDR2 SNEGSKA (reference sequence). The CDR3 contains 13 residues. CDR3 amino acids: CSANPSGLSGQFF. The CDR3 nucleotides are TGCAGTGCTAACCCGAGCGGCCTATCGGGGCAGTTCTTC.

This clonotype occurred once. The chain employs TRBV11-2 and TRBJ1-1, with a possible D match to TRBD1 (5 bases). V shed 6 bases and J shed 7 bases, with 21 bases lying between them. This CDR3 region has 15 residues. CDR1 SGHAT and CDR2 FQNNGV come from the germline V gene. CDR3 bases: TGTGCCAGCAGTAAACAAATTCAGGGACTGGTTGAAGCTTTCTTT. This gives the protein CASSKQIQGLVEAFF. Based on the CDR3 plus reference TRBV11-2 and TRBJ1-1, the full variable domain is EAGVAQSPRYKIIEKRQSVAFWCNPISGHATLYWYQQILGQGPKLLIQFQNNGVVDDSQLPKDRFSAERLKGVDSTLKIQPAKLEDSAVYLCASSKQIQGLVEAFFGQGTRLTVV.

This clonotype was recorded at least ten times. The rearrangement joins TRBV20-1 to TRBJ2-7; TRBD2 matches at 11 bases. This CDR3 is 14 amino acids long. The V gene's germline CDR1 is DFQATT and CDR2 SNEGSKA (reference sequence). The junction had 11 bases not matched to a gene; V was cut back by 6 bases and J by 7 bases. The CDR3 sequence is CSAISSGGPGEQYF. Written as DNA, the CDR3 is TGCAGTGCCATCTCTAGCGGGGGGCCGGGGGAGCAGTACTTC.

This clonotype was counted many times. J is TRBJ2-5 and V is TRBV12-3 or TRBV12-4; the D is unclear. The CDR3 is 14 amino acids. V was trimmed by 2 bases and J by 2 bases, leaving 9 bases between them. CDR3 in DNA: TGTGCCAGCAGTTTATCAGTAGAACAAGAGACCCAGTACTTC. Translation: CASSLSVEQETQYF.